This TCR beta chain was recorded in a study of T cells after yellow fever vaccination. Study-wide points: It was a weaker secondary response, yet one that peaked faster, at day 5 versus 15. The CD4 and CD8 compartments had a small share of their clonotypes in common.

This clonotype was seen many times. Its antigen remains unidentified. V was shortened by 5 bases and J by 2 bases, with 9 bases between the two germline ends. CDR1 is MNHEY and CDR2 is SVGEGT in the germline V gene. The CDR3 sequence is 13 residues long. The authors made TCR cDNA by 5'RACE template switching, adding a universal primer site and UMIs. TCRdb analysed the 5' RACE reads with MiXCR anew, one entry per CDR3 protein. This table holds 100,000 to 150,000 distinct CDR3 sequences, more than 6.5% found once. The sequenced sample was CD4+ T cells sorted from PBMCs, obtained roughly 10 days after the first yellow fever vaccination. This rearrangement joins TRBV6-2 or TRBV6-3 to TRBJ1-2, with D tentatively TRBD1 (5 bases). The receptor's source is a man aged 18 to 29 who received the YFV17D yellow fever vaccine. This CDR3 is CASSPGPNYGYTF. The CDR3, as DNA: TGTGCCAGCAGTCCGGGACCAAACTATGGCTACACCTTC.